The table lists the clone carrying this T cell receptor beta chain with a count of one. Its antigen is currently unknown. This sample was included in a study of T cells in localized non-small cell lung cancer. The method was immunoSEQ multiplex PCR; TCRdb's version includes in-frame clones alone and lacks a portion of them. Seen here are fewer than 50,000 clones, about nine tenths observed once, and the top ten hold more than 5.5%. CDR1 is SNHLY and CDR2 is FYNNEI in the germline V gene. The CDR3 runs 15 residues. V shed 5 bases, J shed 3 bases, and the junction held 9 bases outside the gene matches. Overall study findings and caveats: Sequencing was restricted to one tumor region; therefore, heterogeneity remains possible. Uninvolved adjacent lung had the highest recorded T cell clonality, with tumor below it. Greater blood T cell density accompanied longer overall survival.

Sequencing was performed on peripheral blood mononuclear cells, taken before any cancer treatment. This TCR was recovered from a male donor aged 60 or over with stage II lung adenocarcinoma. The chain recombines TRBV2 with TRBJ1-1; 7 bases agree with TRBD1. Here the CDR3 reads CASSNQGVRYTEAFF. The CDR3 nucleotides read TGTGCCAGCAGTAATCAGGGGGTTCGGTACACTGAAGCTTTCTTT.